The source of this T cell receptor beta chain is a study of beta chain features in type 1 diabetes. Sequenced material consisted of expressed TCRB transcripts (all of the isolated RNA was reverse transcribed). Read counts averaged about 3.57 million for samples of naive, central memory and regulatory T cells. Sequenced by immunoSEQ multiplex PCR; TCRdb stores in-frame clones only, minus some. The repertoire has about 270,000 clones, 14% of them found once; the top ten carry about 0.015%. Notes on the study in general: Among all four CD4+ subsets, Type 1 diabetes patients had TCRB CDR3s that were moderately but significantly shorter. Cells with high TCR expression could be over-represented by cDNA sequencing.

On this clone: Its antigen is currently unknown.

This CDR3 region has 13 residues. Germline-derived CDR1 and CDR2 are SGHTA and FQGNSA. V was pared by 4 bases and J by 6 bases, with 1 base of the junction left unmatched. The sequence derives from a young man with type 1 diabetes. This rearrangement joins TRBV7-2 to TRBJ2-7, with TRBD2 matching 12 bases. The sequenced sample was naive CD4+ T cells from blood. The CDR3 coding sequence is TGTGCCAGCAGCTGGGGACTAGCGGGCGAGCAGTACTTC. It translates to CASSWGLAGEQYF.